This T cell receptor (beta chain) was obtained from a study of vaccination and CD4 T cells after COVID-19. Study context: Post-vaccine sampling followed dose two by a median about 69 days (range 14 to 241).

Treatment described: approximately 9-day PBMC culture with coronavirus spike peptide pools or control peptides (ViraFEST assay). With peptide pools, ViraFEST first expanded antigen-specific T cells and afterwards sequenced their TCRs. These CD4+ T cells came from approximately eleven-day cultures by negative selection. Worth noting for this clonotype: Its antigen is still unknown.

The Oncomine TCR Beta short-read assay generated sequence data from the DNA of cultured CD4+ T cells. TCRdb reprocessed the PCR reads via MiXCR and lists one record per CDR3 protein. Here the sample spans some 10,000 distinct CDR3 sequences, 65% being singletons. The germline V gene encodes CDR1 SGHNT and CDR2 YYREEE (reference sequence). CDR3 length: 14 residues. V shed 6 bases and J shed 6 bases, with 17 bases lying between them. Sequencing used CD4+ T cells from blood, cultured in vitro, obtained before SARS-CoV-2 vaccination. The chain links TRBV5-4 to TRBJ2-3; D is possibly TRBD1 or TRBD2 (6 bases each). This TCR was sampled from a human donor who had recovered from COVID-19. The CDR3 sequence: CASTLWGAGDTQYF. In nucleotides, the CDR3 is TGTGCCAGCACCCTTTGGGGGGCAGGGGATACGCAGTATTTT.